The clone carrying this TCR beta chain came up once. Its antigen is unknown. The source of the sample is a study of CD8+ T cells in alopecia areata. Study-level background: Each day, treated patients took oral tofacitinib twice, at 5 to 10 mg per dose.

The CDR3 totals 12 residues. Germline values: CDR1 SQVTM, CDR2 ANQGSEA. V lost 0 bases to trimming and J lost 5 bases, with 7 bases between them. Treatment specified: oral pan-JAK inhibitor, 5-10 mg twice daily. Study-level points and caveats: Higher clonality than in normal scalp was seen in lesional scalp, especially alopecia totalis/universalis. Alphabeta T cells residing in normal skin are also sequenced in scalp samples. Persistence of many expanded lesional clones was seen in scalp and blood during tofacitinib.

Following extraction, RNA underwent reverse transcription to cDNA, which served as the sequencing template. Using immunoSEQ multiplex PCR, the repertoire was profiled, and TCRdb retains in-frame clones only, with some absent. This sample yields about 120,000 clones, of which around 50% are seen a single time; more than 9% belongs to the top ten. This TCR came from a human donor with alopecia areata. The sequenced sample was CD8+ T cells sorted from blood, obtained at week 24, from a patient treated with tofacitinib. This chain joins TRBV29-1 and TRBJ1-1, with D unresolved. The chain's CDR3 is CSVEDKETEAFF. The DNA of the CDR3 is TGCAGCGTTGAAGATAAGGAGACTGAAGCTTTCTTT.